The 31 T cell receptor beta chains in this list originate from one sample, sequenced in a study of T cell responses to AZD1222 COVID-19 vaccine. This table comes from immunoSEQ multiplex PCR, and its TCRdb copy is limited to in-frame clones, with some not included. The data show 90,000 to 150,000 clones, about nine tenths seen once. The material sequenced was peripheral blood, taken 28 days after the second AZD1222 dose. All receptors derive from an adult who received the AZD1222 COVID-19 vaccine.

This chain joins TRBV5-1 and TRBJ2-2; TRBD1 matches at 9 bases. J lost 6 bases, V lost 4 bases, and 7 bases had no gene match. The CDR3 loop spans 15 amino acids. CDR1 SGHRS and CDR2 YFSETQ come from the germline V gene. The CDR3 nucleotides are TGCGCCAGCAGCCTCGGACAGGGGTACGCCGGGGAGCTGTTTTTT. It is translated as CASSLGQGYAGELFF.

The chain couples TRBV25-1 to TRBJ1-6, with D unclear. The length of the CDR3 is 13 residues. Trimming cost V 8 bases and J 10 bases, with 15 bases left between them. Germline V gene data show CDR1 as MGHDK and CDR2 as SYGVNS. Written as DNA, the CDR3 is TGTGCCAGCTCCCCAAGGGTCGGCTCACCCCTCCACTTT. Its protein is CASSPRVGSPLHF.

The rearrangement uses TRBV9 and TRBJ1-2; TRBD1 matches at 8 bases. Germline V CDR1 and CDR2: SGDLS, YYNGEE. The ends lost 3 bases at V and 0 bases at J; junction bases unmatched: 4. CDR3 length: 15 residues. The DNA for the CDR3 is TGTGCCAGCAGCGCCAGACAGGGGACTAACTATGGCTACACCTTC. This sequence encodes CASSARQGTNYGYTF.

This chain connects TRBV7-9 to TRBJ1-1; D is unclear. The germline V and J ends were trimmed by 6 bases and 1 base, with 9 bases remaining between them. Per germline, CDR1 SEHNR and CDR2 FQNEAQ (reference sequence). The CDR3 length is 13 residues. CDR3 amino acids: CASSFGSNTEAFF. The CDR3 DNA reads as TGTGCCAGCAGTTTTGGGTCGAACACTGAAGCTTTCTTT.

For the CDR3, the DNA is TGTGCCAGCAGCTTAGCCCGGGGACAGGGGATAAACAATGAGCAGTTCTTC. Residues: CASSLARGQGINNEQFF. The chain carries TRBV7-9 and TRBJ2-1; 10 nucleotides match TRBD1. The V and J ends lost 0 bases and 5 bases, in that order; junction bases with no gene match: 7. This CDR3 is built from 17 residues. Germline-derived CDR1 and CDR2 are SEHNR and FQNEAQ (reference sequence).

This clone appeared a few times. The chain uses TRBV4-2 and TRBJ1-3; maybe TRBD1 (5 bases). Per the germline V gene, CDR1 is LGHNA and CDR2 is YNFKEQ. The V end was cut by 3 bases, the J end by 0 bases, with 12 bases between. This CDR3 spans 16 amino acids. The CDR3 region is CASSHDPGTSGNTIYF. For the CDR3, the DNA is TGTGCCAGCAGCCATGACCCGGGGACCTCTGGAAACACCATATATTTT.

This clone has just one count. The rearrangement joins TRBV19 to TRBJ1-5; D is unclear. Trimming took off 5 bases at V and 6 bases at J, with 14 bases between the two ends. In germline, CDR1 is LNHDA, CDR2 SQIVND (reference sequence). The CDR3 length is 14 residues. The CDR3 DNA sequence: TGTGCCAGTAGTGCCCAGGCAGCAGGTCAGCCCCAGCATTTT. Its protein product is CASSAQAAGQPQHF.

The V gene is TRBV4-2, the J gene TRBJ1-3; D gene ambiguous. Germline CDR1 is LGHNA and CDR2 is YNFKEQ. The V end was cut by 4 bases, the J end by 1 base, with 11 bases between. CDR3 size: 15 residues. CDR3 sequence reads: CASSPTPQSGNTIYF. As DNA, the CDR3 is TGTGCCAGCAGCCCCACTCCCCAATCTGGAAACACCATATATTTT.

V and J are TRBV18 and TRBJ2-5; D is possibly TRBD1 (5 bases). Trimming took off 1 base at V and 5 bases at J, with 11 bases between the two ends. This CDR3 is built from 14 residues. CDR1 and CDR2 from the germline V gene are KGHSH and LQKENI. The CDR3 region has the DNA TGTGCCAGCTCACCACTAGCTGCAGGGGAGACCCAGTACTTC. Its protein product is CASSPLAAGETQYF.

V is TRBV7-9 and J is TRBJ2-7; 10 bases align to TRBD1. The V and J ends lost 8 bases and 4 bases, in that order; junction bases with no gene match: 8. Germline V gene lookup returns CDR1 SEHNR and CDR2 FQNEAQ (reference sequence). The CDR3 totals 14 residues. The CDR3, as DNA: TGTGCCAGCTGTCCCGGGACAGGGGTTTACGAGCAGTACTTC. It codes for CASCPGTGVYEQYF.

There are a few counts of this clone. This chain uses TRBV5-5 with TRBJ1-5; tentatively, D is TRBD1 (5 bases). V was cut by 2 bases and J by 3 bases, with 9 bases left in between. This CDR3 comprises 14 residues. CDR1 and CDR2 (germline): SGHKS, YYEKEE (reference sequence). The CDR3 is CASSFGGDNQPQHF. In nucleotides, the CDR3 is TGTGCCAGCAGCTTCGGAGGGGACAATCAGCCCCAGCATTTT.

This clone appeared once. The chain has TRBV30 and TRBJ1-2; tentatively, D is TRBD1 (5 bases). The V gene lost 5 bases and the J gene lost 7 bases, with 11 bases spanning the gap. The germline V gene encodes CDR1 GTSNPN and CDR2 SVGIG (reference sequence). The CDR3 runs 11 residues. CDR3 sequence reads: CAWGGGVGYTF. The CDR3 coding sequence is TGTGCCTGGGGCGGGGGGGTTGGCTACACCTTC.

This chain joins TRBV28 and TRBJ2-1, with 7 bases identical to TRBD1. Germline V lookup: CDR1 MDHEN, CDR2 SYDVKM. The junction had 7 bases not matched to a gene; V was cut back by 5 bases and J by 6 bases. The CDR3 is made up of 14 amino acids. CDR3 coding DNA: TGTGCCAGCAGTCCCATGGGACAGTCCAATGAGCAGTTCTTC. Amino acids: CASSPMGQSNEQFF.

V usage is TRBV5-1 and J usage is TRBJ1-2; D remains ambiguous. V lost 4 bases, J lost 0 bases, and 7 bases lay in between. Germline lookup yields CDR1 SGHRS and CDR2 YFSETQ. CDR3 length equals 13 residues. In DNA form, the CDR3 reads TGCGCCAGCAGCGGCTCTGCTAACTATGGCTACACCTTC. This sequence encodes CASSGSANYGYTF.

This chain links TRBV7-3 with TRBJ2-1; 14 bases match TRBD2. Germline CDR1 reads SGHTA; CDR2 reads FQGTGA. This CDR3 is 18 amino acids long. With V trimmed by 4 bases and J by 9 bases, 14 bases remained unmatched. Here the CDR3 reads CASSSGLAGGASRSEQFF. CDR3 DNA sequence: TGTGCCAGCAGCTCAGGACTAGCGGGGGGTGCGAGCCGGAGTGAGCAGTTCTTC.

J is TRBJ2-3 and V is TRBV7-2, with unresolved D. Deletions cut 1 base from V and 1 base from J, with 6 bases between. This CDR3 spans 14 amino acids. The germline gives CDR1 SGHTA, CDR2 FQGNSA. The CDR3, as DNA: TGTGCCAGCAGCTTAGTTTTCCGCACAGATACGCAGTATTTT. Its protein product is CASSLVFRTDTQYF.

The chain recombines TRBV18 with TRBJ1-3; D not resolved. Germline V lookup: CDR1 KGHSH, CDR2 LQKENI. Between the trimmed V and J ends, which lost 3 bases and 0 bases, there was a span of 12 bases. The CDR3 contains 16 residues. CDR3 DNA sequence: TGTGCCAGCTCACCTCTTGGCAGCCTCTCTGGAAACACCATATATTTT. As protein: CASSPLGSLSGNTIYF.

A remark on this clone: At the DNA level, this CDR3 is encoded by other sequences in the same sample as well. J is TRBJ1-5 and V is TRBV18, with D uncertain. V was pared by 0 bases and J by 2 bases, with 8 bases between. This CDR3 region has 15 residues. Germline CDR1 reads KGHSH; CDR2 reads LQKENI. CDR3 residues: CASSPPDGGNQPQHF. In DNA, the CDR3 is TGTGCCAGCTCACCACCGGACGGTGGCAATCAGCCCCAGCATTTT. Based on the CDR3 plus reference TRBV18 and TRBJ1-5, the full variable domain is NAGVMQNPRHLVRRRGQEARLRCSPMKGHSHVYWYRQLPEEGLKFMVYLQKENIIDESGMPKERFSAEFPKEGPSILRIQQVVRGDSAAYFCASSPPDGGNQPQHFGDGTRLSIL.

The V gene is TRBV16, the J gene TRBJ1-1, with 8 bases lining up with TRBD1. With 2 bases clipped from V and 7 bases from J, the junction kept 9 bases outside the gene matches. The CDR3 length is 15 residues. Per germline, CDR1 KGHSY and CDR2 FQNENV. The CDR3 nucleotides are TGTGCCAGCAGCCAACAGAGCAGGGGGCGCGGTGAAGCTTTCTTT. As protein: CASSQQSRGRGEAFF.

This clone was found once. The chain has TRBV28 and TRBJ2-2; 9 positions match TRBD2. There are 16 residues in the CDR3. The trim removed 6 bases at V and 7 bases at J, leaving 12 bases unmatched. The germline CDR1 and CDR2 sequences are MDHEN and SYDVKM. The CDR3 DNA reads as TGTGCCAGCAGGCCCTGGGGGAGCGGGGGGCACGGGGAGCTGTTTTTT. It codes for CASRPWGSGGHGELFF.

This chain connects TRBV11-1 to TRBJ1-1; 11 positions match TRBD1. Germline V gene lookup returns CDR1 SGHAT and CDR2 FQDESV (reference sequence). With V trimmed by 5 bases and J by 7 bases, 6 bases remained unmatched. The CDR3 contains 14 residues. The CDR3 DNA is TGTGCCAGCAGCCGAGGGACAGGGGGATTTGAAGCTTTCTTT. It specifies CASSRGTGGFEAFF.

The J gene is TRBJ1-2, the V gene TRBV19, with D possibly matching TRBD1 (6 bases). CDR3 length: 15 amino acids. Germline assignment: CDR1 LNHDA and CDR2 SQIVND (reference sequence). Trimming took off 5 bases at V and 5 bases at J, with 18 bases between the two ends. The CDR3 bases are TGTGCCAGTAGTGAGGCGGGGGCTCAAGCGTATGGCTACACCTTC. The encoded protein is CASSEAGAQAYGYTF.

With regard to this clone: The junction differs from germline at one of its ends, possibly a read error. The J gene is TRBJ2-7, the V gene TRBV18, with TRBD1 as a possible D gene (5 bases). The CDR3 is made up of 12 amino acids. Germline loops: CDR1 KGHSH, CDR2 LQKENI. The CDR3: CASSPPDRTETF. CDR3 nucleotides: TGTGCCAGCTCACCGCCCGACAGAACCGAGACCTTC.

The V call is TRBV27, the J call TRBJ1-6, with D perhaps matching TRBD1 (5 bases). V lost 5 bases and J 3 bases, leaving 20 bases between the germline ends. The CDR3 length is 18 residues. Germline V lookup: CDR1 MNHEY, CDR2 SMNVEV (reference sequence). CDR3 protein: CASSRREPLRDYNSPLHF. As DNA, the CDR3 is TGTGCCAGCAGTCGCCGGGAGCCACTCAGGGACTATAATTCACCCCTCCACTTT.

Written as DNA, the CDR3 is TGTGCCAGCAGCCAAGGCCCAAGCACAGATACGCAGTATTTT. Protein: CASSQGPSTDTQYF. The chain has TRBV4-2 and TRBJ2-3; D remains ambiguous. Germline values: CDR1 LGHNA, CDR2 YNFKEQ. The CDR3 is 14 residues long. V was trimmed by 1 base and J by 0 bases, leaving 5 bases between them.

The genes are TRBV27 and TRBJ1-5; D possibly corresponds to TRBD1 (6 bases). Germline lookup yields CDR1 MNHEY and CDR2 SMNVEV (reference sequence). V lost 3 bases to trimming and J lost 6 bases, with 12 bases between them. The CDR3 sequence is 14 residues long. The CDR3: CASSFGRGGQPQHF. Here the CDR3 DNA reads TGTGCCAGCAGTTTCGGCAGGGGCGGTCAGCCCCAGCATTTT.

This clone was seen only a few times. The V and J genes are TRBV6-4 and TRBJ1-2; TRBD1 agrees at 8 bases. The CDR3 length is 17 residues. The trim removed 5 bases at V and 4 bases at J, leaving 15 bases unmatched. The germline V gene has CDR1 MRHNA and CDR2 SNTAGT. The CDR3: CASSPQGAVAPIYGYTF. CDR3 DNA sequence: TGTGCCAGCAGTCCCCAGGGGGCCGTTGCCCCAATCTATGGCTACACCTTC.

In this sample, this clone turned up once. The chain uses TRBV19 and TRBJ1-2; no clear D. The CDR3 spans 14 residues. The germline V gene encodes CDR1 LNHDA and CDR2 SQIVND (reference sequence). V was cut by 7 bases and J by 7 bases, with 19 bases left in between. The CDR3 spells CASTRSRSHSGYTF. The CDR3 bases are TGTGCCAGTACACGTTCAAGGTCCCACAGTGGCTACACCTTC.

This rearrangement joins TRBV4-2 to TRBJ2-2; 9 bases agree with TRBD1. CDR3 length equals 18 residues. Germline V gives CDR1 LGHNA, CDR2 YNFKEQ. V shed 4 bases, J shed 8 bases, and the junction held 17 bases outside the gene matches. The CDR3 DNA sequence: TGTGCCAGCAGCCCCCTAGGGGACAGGGCGAGGGATCTGGGGGAGCTGTTTTTT. Translated: CASSPLGDRARDLGELFF.

The rearrangement uses TRBV6-2 or TRBV6-3 and TRBJ2-2; D tentatively reads TRBD1 or TRBD2 (5 bases each). This CDR3 is built from 17 residues. Germline CDR1 is MNHEY and CDR2 is SVGEGT. Trimming left V 2 bases short and J 4 bases short, with 17 bases between. The CDR3 reads CASSYILGGPATGELFF. The CDR3 nucleotides are TGTGCCAGCAGTTACATTCTTGGGGGTCCCGCCACCGGGGAGCTGTTTTTT.

The sample holds one count of this clone. Since no conserved phenylalanine or tryptophan closes the CDR3, a read error is the likely cause. The limits of the CDR3 on the DNA are not certain, so only TCRdb's listed CDR3 is given. This chain joins TRBV21-1 and TRBJ1-5. TRBV21-1 is a pseudogene locus. The CDR3 spans 14 amino acids, including both terminal residues. The CDR3 loop reads CASSRGDSQDGRHL.